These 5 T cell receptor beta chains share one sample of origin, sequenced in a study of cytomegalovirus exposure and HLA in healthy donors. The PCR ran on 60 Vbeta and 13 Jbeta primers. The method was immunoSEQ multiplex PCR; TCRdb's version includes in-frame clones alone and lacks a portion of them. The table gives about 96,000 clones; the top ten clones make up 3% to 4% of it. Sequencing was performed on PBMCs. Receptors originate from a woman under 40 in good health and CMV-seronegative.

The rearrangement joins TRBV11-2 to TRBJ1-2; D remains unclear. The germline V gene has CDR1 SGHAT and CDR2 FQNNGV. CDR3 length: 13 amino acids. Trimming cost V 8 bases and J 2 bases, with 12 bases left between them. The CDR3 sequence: CASVPSGNYGYTF. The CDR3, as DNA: TGTGCCAGCGTACCCTCAGGAAACTATGGCTACACCTTC. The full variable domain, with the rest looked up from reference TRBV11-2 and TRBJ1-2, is EAGVAQSPRYKIIEKRQSVAFWCNPISGHATLYWYQQILGQGPKLLIQFQNNGVVDDSQLPKDRFSAERLKGVDSTLKIQPAKLEDSAVYLCASVPSGNYGYTFGSGTRLTVV.

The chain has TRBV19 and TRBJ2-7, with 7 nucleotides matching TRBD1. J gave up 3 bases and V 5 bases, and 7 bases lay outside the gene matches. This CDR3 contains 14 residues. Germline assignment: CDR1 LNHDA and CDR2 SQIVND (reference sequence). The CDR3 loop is CASSQDRVNYEQYF. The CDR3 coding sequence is TGTGCCAGTAGTCAAGACAGGGTCAACTACGAGCAGTACTTC.

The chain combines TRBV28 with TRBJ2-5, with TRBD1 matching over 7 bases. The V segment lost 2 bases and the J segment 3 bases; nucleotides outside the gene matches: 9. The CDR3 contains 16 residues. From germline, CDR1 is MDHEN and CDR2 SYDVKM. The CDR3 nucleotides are TGTGCCAGCAGTTTAAAGCTTGACAGGGTCGAAGAGACCCAGTACTTC. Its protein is CASSLKLDRVEETQYF.

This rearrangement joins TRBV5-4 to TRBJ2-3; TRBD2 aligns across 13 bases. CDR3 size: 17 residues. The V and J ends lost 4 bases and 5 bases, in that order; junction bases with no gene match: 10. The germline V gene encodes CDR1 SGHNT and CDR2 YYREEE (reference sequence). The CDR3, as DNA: TGTGCCAGCAGCCAGGAACTAGCGGGGGGGCTCAAAGATACGCAGTATTTT. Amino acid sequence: CASSQELAGGLKDTQYF.

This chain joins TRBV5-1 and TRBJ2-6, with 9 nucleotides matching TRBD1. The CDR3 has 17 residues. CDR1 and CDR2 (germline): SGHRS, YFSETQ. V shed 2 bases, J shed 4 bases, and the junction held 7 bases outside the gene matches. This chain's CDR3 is CASSFLRTGDGANVLTF. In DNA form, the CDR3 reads TGCGCCAGCAGCTTTCTCCGGACAGGGGACGGGGCCAACGTCCTGACTTTC.